Below are 5 T cell receptor beta chains sequenced from a single sample in a study of control samples from healthy donors and cancer patients (dated by TCRdb to 2020 to 2021). The method behind the library was the immunoSEQ multiplex PCR assay. What TCRdb holds here is the immuneACCESS table cut down to in-frame rearrangements. Part of the clones is not present; checked against another copy, under half of the missing clones reflect an unresolved V gene, and the others are unexplained. This sample comprises around 110,000 clones, more than 85% of them detected only once. Together, the top ten hold more than 2% of the sample. Sequenced sample: blood. The receptors originated from a man aged 25-45 years in good health.

The V and J genes are TRBV6-1 and TRBJ2-5, with TRBD2 matching over 8 bases. Germline-derived CDR1 and CDR2 are MNHNS and SASEGT. The CDR3 is 15 amino acids. V shed 3 bases, J shed 1 base, and the junction held 4 bases outside the gene matches. As DNA, the CDR3 is TGTGCCAGCAGTGATAGTAGCGGGGTCCAAGAGACCCAGTACTTC. Translating gives CASSDSSGVQETQYF.

The chain employs TRBV10-1 and TRBJ1-4; no reliable D call. V lost 10 bases and J 8 bases, leaving 17 bases between the germline ends. This CDR3 is built from 13 residues. The germline V gene encodes CDR1 WNHNN and CDR2 SYGVQD (reference sequence). For the CDR3, the DNA is TGCGCCAACTCCGGGATCTTGAGGGAAAAACTGTTTTTT. The encoded protein is CANSGILREKLFF.

This clone was seen a handful of times. V and J are TRBV6-5 and TRBJ2-7; D gene ambiguous. Trimming removed 4 bases at V and 1 base at J, with 8 bases between. Germline-derived CDR1 and CDR2 are MNHEY and SVGAGI. The CDR3 runs to 13 residues. CDR3 sequence: CASSSGGSYEQYF. Written as DNA, the CDR3 is TGTGCCAGCAGTTCGGGCGGATCCTACGAGCAGTACTTC.

The genes are TRBV12-3 or TRBV12-4 and TRBJ1-1; no firm D call. There are 12 residues in the CDR3. V lost 3 bases, J lost 5 bases, and 7 bases lay in between. Written as DNA, the CDR3 is TGTGCCAGCAGTTTCGAGGTAACTGAAGCTTTCTTT. Protein: CASSFEVTEAFF.

The chain carries TRBV5-6 and TRBJ2-2, with 11 nucleotides matching TRBD1. Germline-derived CDR1 and CDR2 are SGHDT and YYEEEE. V gave up 2 bases and J gave up 4 bases; unmatched junction bases: 4. The CDR3 consists of 16 residues. The CDR3 DNA is TGTGCCAGCAGCTTTGGGGACAGGGGGGTCACCGGGGAGCTGTTTTTT. Translation gives CASSFGDRGVTGELFF.